A selection of T cell receptor beta chains follows, all from one sample in a study of shared clonotypes between healthy human individuals. Generated by immunoSEQ multiplex PCR, the TCRdb table keeps only in-frame clones and is missing some. This sample has about 1.5 million clones; approximately 98% occur once, and the top ten carry about 0.4%. What was sequenced was naive CD4+ T cells sorted from blood. The receptors shown here come from a man between 25 and 39 years old in good health. CDR3s include the opening cysteine and the closing phenylalanine or tryptophan. Each record gives: J gene, D gene, V gene, clone size, CDR3 protein, CDR3 DNA. D genes are given only for firm matches. Size tells how often a clone was seen (once, few, many) or the class of an expanded clone, and some rows leave it out.

j_call: TRBJ2-2
d_call: -
v_call: TRBV9
clone_size: -
cdr3_aa: CASGTRDRGRGLAGNTGELFF
cdr3_nt: TGTGCCAGCGGAACGCGGGACAGGGGGCGAGGACTAGCGGGGAACACCGGGGAGCTGTTTTTT

j_call: TRBJ2-7
d_call: TRBD1
v_call: TRBV2
clone_size: -
cdr3_aa: CASKEGQVAAYEQYF
cdr3_nt: TGTGCCAGCAAGGAGGGACAGGTCGCCGCCTACGAGCAGTACTTC

j_call: TRBJ2-7
d_call: -
v_call: TRBV5-1
clone_size: -
cdr3_aa: CASSLGRANTYEQYF
cdr3_nt: TGCGCCAGCAGCTTAGGCAGAGCCAATACCTACGAGCAGTACTTC

j_call: TRBJ2-7
d_call: TRBD2
v_call: TRBV19
clone_size: -
cdr3_aa: CASRVGGSHYEQYF
cdr3_nt: TGTGCCAGTAGAGTAGGCGGGAGCCATTACGAGCAGTACTTC

j_call: TRBJ1-2
d_call: -
v_call: TRBV5-6
clone_size: -
cdr3_aa: CASSRHRVGNYGYTF
cdr3_nt: TGTGCCAGCAGCCGCCACAGGGTTGGCAACTATGGCTACACCTTC

j_call: TRBJ2-5
d_call: TRBD2
v_call: TRBV11-2
clone_size: -
cdr3_aa: CASSLGRTSNQTQYF
cdr3_nt: TGTGCCAGCAGCTTAGGGAGGACTAGCAACCAGACCCAGTACTTC

j_call: TRBJ2-1
d_call: -
v_call: TRBV7-2
clone_size: -
cdr3_aa: CASRTWSGSYNEQFF
cdr3_nt: TGTGCCAGCAGAACTTGGTCGGGGTCCTACAATGAGCAGTTCTTC

j_call: TRBJ2-5
d_call: -
v_call: TRBV28
clone_size: once
cdr3_aa: CASSLRGSAEETQYF
cdr3_nt: TGTGCCAGCAGTTTACGGGGTTCTGCGGAAGAGACCCAGTACTTC

j_call: TRBJ2-5
d_call: -
v_call: TRBV10-1
clone_size: once
cdr3_aa: CASSVSRGLQETQYF
cdr3_nt: TGCGCCAGCAGTGTCTCGAGGGGCTTGCAAGAGACCCAGTACTTC

j_call: TRBJ1-1
d_call: -
v_call: TRBV28
clone_size: -
cdr3_aa: CASSLEGMNTEAFF
cdr3_nt: TGTGCCAGCAGTTTAGAGGGGATGAACACTGAAGCTTTCTTT

j_call: TRBJ2-3
d_call: -
v_call: TRBV14
clone_size: -
cdr3_aa: CASSHSNSTATDTQYF
cdr3_nt: TGTGCCAGCAGCCATTCGAACAGTACGGCAACAGATACGCAGTATTTT

j_call: TRBJ2-7
d_call: -
v_call: TRBV4-1
clone_size: once
cdr3_aa: CASSQEPGLSYEQYF
cdr3_nt: TGCGCCAGCAGCCAAGAACCGGGGCTCTCCTACGAGCAGTACTTC

j_call: TRBJ2-5
d_call: TRBD1
v_call: TRBV5-1
clone_size: few
cdr3_aa: CASSLEGAETQYF
cdr3_nt: TGCGCCAGCAGCTTGGAGGGGGCAGAGACCCAGTACTTC

j_call: TRBJ2-1
d_call: -
v_call: TRBV9
clone_size: -
cdr3_aa: CASSVMGQHYNEQFF
cdr3_nt: TGTGCCAGCAGCGTAATGGGACAACACTACAATGAGCAGTTCTTC

j_call: TRBJ2-1
d_call: TRBD2
v_call: TRBV7-9
clone_size: -
cdr3_aa: CASSGLAHPNLNEQFF
cdr3_nt: TGTGCCAGCAGCGGACTAGCCCACCCGAATCTCAATGAGCAGTTCTTC

j_call: TRBJ2-7
d_call: -
v_call: TRBV10-1
clone_size: -
cdr3_aa: CASSDPSSSYEQYF
cdr3_nt: TGCGCCAGCAGTGACCCGTCTAGCTCCTACGAGCAGTACTTC

j_call: TRBJ1-1
d_call: -
v_call: TRBV19
clone_size: -
cdr3_aa: CASSPIGRLLTEAFF
cdr3_nt: TGTGCCAGTAGTCCCATCGGGAGACTGTTAACTGAAGCTTTCTTT

j_call: TRBJ2-1
d_call: TRBD2
v_call: TRBV7-9
clone_size: -
cdr3_aa: CASSLRELNNEQFF
cdr3_nt: TGTGCCAGCAGCTTGCGGGAGCTAAACAATGAGCAGTTCTTC

j_call: TRBJ2-7
d_call: TRBD2
v_call: TRBV5-1
clone_size: -
cdr3_aa: CASSSTGTSGKYEQYF
cdr3_nt: TGCGCCAGCAGCTCAACAGGGACTAGCGGGAAATACGAGCAGTACTTC

j_call: TRBJ1-1
d_call: -
v_call: TRBV7-9
clone_size: -
cdr3_aa: CASSLAGKGSEAFF
cdr3_nt: TGTGCCAGCAGCTTAGCGGGGAAGGGTTCTGAAGCTTTCTTT

j_call: TRBJ2-4
d_call: -
v_call: TRBV9
clone_size: -
cdr3_aa: CASSVEMGIQYF
cdr3_nt: TGTGCCAGCAGCGTAGAAATGGGCATTCAGTACTTC

j_call: TRBJ1-2
d_call: -
v_call: TRBV19
clone_size: -
cdr3_aa: CASKLDSGYTF
cdr3_nt: TGTGCCAGTAAGTTGGACTCTGGCTACACCTTC

j_call: TRBJ1-1
d_call: TRBD1
v_call: TRBV6-1
clone_size: -
cdr3_aa: CASSGDRVIHTEAFF
cdr3_nt: TGTGCCAGCAGTGGCGACAGGGTGATCCACACTGAAGCTTTCTTT

j_call: TRBJ1-4
d_call: -
v_call: TRBV4-1
clone_size: -
cdr3_aa: CASSQLHRVKEKLFF
cdr3_nt: TGCGCCAGCAGCCAACTCCACAGGGTAAAAGAAAAACTGTTTTTT

j_call: TRBJ2-1
d_call: TRBD2
v_call: TRBV5-4
clone_size: -
cdr3_aa: CASSGRLAGGTYNEQFF
cdr3_nt: TGTGCCAGCAGCGGACGACTAGCGGGAGGGACCTACAATGAGCAGTTCTTC

j_call: TRBJ2-7
d_call: -
v_call: TRBV9
clone_size: -
cdr3_aa: CASSPSPRTLNEQYF
cdr3_nt: TGTGCCAGCAGCCCCTCCCCTAGAACCCTTAACGAGCAGTACTTC